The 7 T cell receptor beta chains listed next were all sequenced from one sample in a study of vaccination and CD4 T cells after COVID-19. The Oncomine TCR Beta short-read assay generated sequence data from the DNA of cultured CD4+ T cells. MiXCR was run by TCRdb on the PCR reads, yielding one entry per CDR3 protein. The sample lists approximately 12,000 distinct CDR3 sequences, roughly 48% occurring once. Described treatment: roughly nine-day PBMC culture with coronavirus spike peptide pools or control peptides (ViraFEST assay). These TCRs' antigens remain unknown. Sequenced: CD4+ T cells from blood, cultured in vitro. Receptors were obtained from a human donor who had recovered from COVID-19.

CDR3: CASEGPGGKSYEQYF. The CDR3 DNA is TGTGCCAGCGAGGGTCCTGGCGGGAAGTCCTACGAGCAGTACTTC. The chain uses TRBV28 and TRBJ2-7, with D tentatively TRBD2 (6 bases). CDR1 and CDR2 (germline): MDHEN, SYDVKM. V lost 8 bases and J lost 1, with 18 bases in between. CDR3 length equals 15 residues.

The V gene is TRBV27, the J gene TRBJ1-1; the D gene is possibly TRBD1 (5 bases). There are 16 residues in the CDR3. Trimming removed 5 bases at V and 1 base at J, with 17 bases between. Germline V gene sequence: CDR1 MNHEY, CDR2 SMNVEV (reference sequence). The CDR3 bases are TGTGCCAGCAGTACTCTCCCGGGGCATCGGAACACTGAAGCTTTCTTT. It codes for CASSTLPGHRNTEAFF.

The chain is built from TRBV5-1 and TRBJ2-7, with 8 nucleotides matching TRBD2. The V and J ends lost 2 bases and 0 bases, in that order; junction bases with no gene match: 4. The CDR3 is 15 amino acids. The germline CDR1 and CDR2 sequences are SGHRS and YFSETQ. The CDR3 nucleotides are TGCGCCAGCAGCTTCGCGGCGGGAGGCTCCTACGAGCAGTACTTC. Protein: CASSFAAGGSYEQYF.

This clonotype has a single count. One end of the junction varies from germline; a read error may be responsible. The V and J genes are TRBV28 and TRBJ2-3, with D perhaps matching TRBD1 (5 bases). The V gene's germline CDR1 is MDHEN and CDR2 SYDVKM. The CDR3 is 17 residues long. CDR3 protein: CASSSLDSLGNTDMQYF. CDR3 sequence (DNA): TGTGCCAGCAGTTCACTCGACAGCCTAGGAAACACAGATATGCAGTATTTT.

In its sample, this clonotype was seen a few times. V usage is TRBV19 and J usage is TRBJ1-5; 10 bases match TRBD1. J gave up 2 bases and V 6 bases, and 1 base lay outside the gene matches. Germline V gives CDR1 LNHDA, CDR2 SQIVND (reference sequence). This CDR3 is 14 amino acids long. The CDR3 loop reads CASRGQGGNQPQHF. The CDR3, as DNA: TGTGCCAGTAGAGGACAGGGGGGCAATCAGCCCCAGCATTTT.

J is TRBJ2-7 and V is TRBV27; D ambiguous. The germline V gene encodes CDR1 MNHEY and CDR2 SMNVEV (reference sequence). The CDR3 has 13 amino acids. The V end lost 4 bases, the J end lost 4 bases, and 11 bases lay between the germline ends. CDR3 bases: TGTGCCAGCAGTTCAGACCGGGCGTACGAGCAGTACTTC. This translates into CASSSDRAYEQYF.

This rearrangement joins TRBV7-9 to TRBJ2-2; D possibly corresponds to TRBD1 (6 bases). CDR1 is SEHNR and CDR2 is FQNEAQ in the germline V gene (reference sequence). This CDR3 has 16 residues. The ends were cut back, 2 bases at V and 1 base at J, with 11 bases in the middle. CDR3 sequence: CASSLIRTENTGELFF. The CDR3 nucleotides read TGTGCCAGCAGCTTAATAAGGACAGAGAACACCGGGGAGCTGTTTTTT.